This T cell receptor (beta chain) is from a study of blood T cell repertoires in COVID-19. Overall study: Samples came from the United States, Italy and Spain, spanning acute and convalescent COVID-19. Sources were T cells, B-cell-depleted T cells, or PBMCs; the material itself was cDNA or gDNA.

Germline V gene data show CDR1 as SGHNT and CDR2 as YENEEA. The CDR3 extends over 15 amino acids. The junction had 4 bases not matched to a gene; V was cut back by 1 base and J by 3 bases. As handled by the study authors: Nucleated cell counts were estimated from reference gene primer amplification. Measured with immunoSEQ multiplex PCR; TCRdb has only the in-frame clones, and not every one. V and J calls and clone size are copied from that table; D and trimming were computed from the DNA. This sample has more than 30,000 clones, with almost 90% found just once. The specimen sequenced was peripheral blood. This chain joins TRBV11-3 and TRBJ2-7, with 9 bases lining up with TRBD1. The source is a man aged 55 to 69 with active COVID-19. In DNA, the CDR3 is TGTGCCAGCAGCTTAGGGGGACAGGGATACTACGAGCAGTACTTC. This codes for CASSLGGQGYYEQYF.